This record concerns one T cell receptor (beta chain) sequence. The antigen is not known. The data stem from a study of Graves' ophthalmopathy and Graves' hyperthyroidism. Study summary: At initial diagnosis, peripheral blood was obtained, and this preceded any treatment. Study-level findings and limits: Also, most clonotypes expanded in the thyroid above 0.001 frequency appeared in blood.

CDR1 is SEHNR and CDR2 is FQNEAQ in the germline V gene (reference sequence). V lost 6 bases and J lost 3, with 21 bases in between. The CDR3 has 17 amino acids. Isolation of PBMCs was performed using about 9 ml of fresh peripheral blood. Investigators amplified TCR beta CDR3 regions from RNA transcripts. After a first-round RT-PCR with HTBI primers, a second-round multiplex PCR was run. Via MiXCR, TCRdb re-called the multiplex PCR reads, giving one row per CDR3 protein. Among 650,000 to 900,000 distinct CDR3 sequences listed, approximately 40% were seen once. V and J are TRBV7-9 and TRBJ1-5; D is undetermined. Sequenced: peripheral blood. This sequence was found in an adult man with Graves' ophthalmopathy. The CDR3 loop reads CASSYPSGRSFNQPQHF. The CDR3 bases are TGTGCCAGCAGTTACCCGTCCGGACGGAGTTTCAATCAGCCCCAGCATTTT.